This T cell receptor beta chain emerged from a study of blood T cell repertoires in COVID-19. This clone was observed once. TCRdb keeps only in-frame clones here, not all; method: immunoSEQ multiplex PCR. The data show about 190,000 clones, roughly 84% seen once. V shed 2 bases and J shed 5 bases, with 10 bases lying between them. In germline, CDR1 is SGHNT, CDR2 YYREEE (reference sequence). The CDR3 sequence is 14 residues long. This chain connects TRBV5-4 to TRBJ1-4; D may be TRBD1 (6 bases). Sequenced material: peripheral blood. The receptor's source is a woman in her thirties or forties who had recovered from COVID-19. This chain's CDR3 is CASSFQGSNEKLFF. CDR3 sequence (DNA): TGTGCCAGCAGCTTCCAGGGGTCGAATGAAAAACTGTTTTTT.